These 28 T cell receptor beta chains were all obtained from the same sample, sequenced in a study of cytomegalovirus exposure and HLA in healthy donors. The PCR contained 60 Vbeta and 13 Jbeta primers. Profiled with immunoSEQ multiplex PCR; TCRdb holds only in-frame clones, not every one. The profile shows about 160,000 clones, around 85% of them singletons. Sample: PBMCs. The source of these receptors is a man aged 45 to 65 in good health and CMV-seropositive.

Worth noting for this clone: This CDR3 is also generated by other DNA sequences in the sample. The chain joins TRBV28 to TRBJ1-1; no clear D gene. The CDR3 spans 12 residues. Between the trimmed V and J ends, which lost 1 base and 2 bases, there was a span of 2 bases. Per germline, CDR1 MDHEN and CDR2 SYDVKM. The CDR3 nucleotides are TGTGCCAGCAGTTTATCAAACACTGAAGCTTTCTTT. Translation: CASSLSNTEAFF.

The rearrangement links TRBV11-3 to TRBJ2-6, with D possibly TRBD2 on 6 matching bases. Looked up from germline, CDR1 is SGHNT and CDR2 is YENEEA. The V end was cut by 5 bases, the J end by 1 base, with 9 bases between. The CDR3 spans 15 residues. CDR3 nucleotides: TGTGCCAGCAGCCCTGGGACTTCTGGGGCCAACGTCCTGACTTTC. Translating gives CASSPGTSGANVLTF.

This sequence joins TRBV18 and TRBJ2-3; TRBD2 is a possible D gene (6 bases). The CDR3 covers 14 residues. Trimming removed 4 bases from V and 3 bases from J, with 11 bases in between. The germline V gene encodes CDR1 KGHSH and CDR2 LQKENI. CDR3 bases: TGTGCCAGCTCACTCTCCCTAGCGACAGATACGCAGTATTTT. This translates into CASSLSLATDTQYF.

The CDR3 DNA reads TGTGCCAGCAATGACGTGGGGGCCTCCAAAAACATTCAGTACTTC. This codes for CASNDVGASKNIQYF. The chain uses TRBV28 and TRBJ2-4; TRBD1 is a possible D gene (6 bases). The V gene's germline CDR1 is MDHEN and CDR2 SYDVKM. V was cut by 7 bases and J by 2 bases, with 15 bases left in between. This CDR3 spans 15 amino acids. The whole variable domain, filled in from reference TRBV28 and TRBJ2-4, reads DVKVTQSSRYLVKRTGEKVFLECVQDMDHENMFWYRQDPGLGLRLIYFSYDVKMKEKGDIPEGYSVSREKKERFSLILESASTNQTSMYLCASNDVGASKNIQYFGAGTRLSVL.

The chain couples TRBV7-3 to TRBJ1-2, with 12 bases lining up with TRBD1. From germline, CDR1 is SGHTA and CDR2 FQGTGA. The V and J ends lost 5 bases and 8 bases, in that order; junction bases with no gene match: 9. The CDR3 is made up of 15 amino acids. CDR3 in DNA: TGTGCCAGCAGCCCCGGGACAGGGGGCTTTAAGGGCTACACCTTC. This gives the protein CASSPGTGGFKGYTF.

The rearrangement links TRBV5-1 to TRBJ1-5; TRBD1 matches at 11 bases. The V and J ends lost 4 bases and 6 bases, in that order; junction bases with no gene match: 3. There are 14 residues in the CDR3. Germline V gene data show CDR1 as SGHRS and CDR2 as YFSETQ. The CDR3 DNA reads as TGCGCCAGCAGCGTGGGACAGGGGGGTCAGCCCCAGCATTTT. Translating gives CASSVGQGGQPQHF.

This sequence joins TRBV7-3 and TRBJ2-3; maybe TRBD2 (5 bases). V shed 3 bases and J shed 1 base, with 8 bases lying between them. Germline V gene data show CDR1 as SGHTA and CDR2 as FQGTGA. CDR3 length: 14 amino acids. CDR3 DNA sequence: TGTGCCAGCAGCTTCGACGGGGGCACAGATACGCAGTATTTT. As protein: CASSFDGGTDTQYF.

This chain uses TRBV2 with TRBJ1-1, with TRBD1 matching 8 bases. The V segment lost 7 bases and the J segment 2 bases; nucleotides outside the gene matches: 3. CDR3 length: 13 amino acids. Per germline, CDR1 SNHLY and CDR2 FYNNEI. CDR3 sequence reads: CASNGQGNTEAFF. CDR3 DNA: TGTGCCAGCAATGGACAGGGTAACACTGAAGCTTTCTTT.

V usage is TRBV13 and J usage is TRBJ1-1; 9 bases are shared with TRBD1. The CDR3 is made up of 15 amino acids. V gave up 5 bases and J gave up 3 bases; unmatched junction bases: 7. CDR1 and CDR2 (germline): PRHDT, FYEKMQ (reference sequence). The CDR3 DNA is TGTGCCAGCAGCCTACAGGGGGCAAGGGACACTGAAGCTTTCTTT. Amino acids: CASSLQGARDTEAFF.

This clone was detected once. The chain combines TRBV7-8 with TRBJ1-6, with TRBD1 identical over 9 bases. Germline CDR1 is SGHVS and CDR2 is FQNEAQ. This CDR3 spans 17 amino acids. V dropped 5 bases and J dropped 5; count of bases not matched to a gene: 10. In nucleotides, the CDR3 is TGTGCCAGCAGCGCCGAACAAACAGGGGGCGATAATTCACCCCTCCACTTT. Its translation is CASSAEQTGGDNSPLHF.

V gene TRBV11-2 combines with J gene TRBJ1-5, with D perhaps matching TRBD1 (6 bases). Germline V gene lookup returns CDR1 SGHAT and CDR2 FQNNGV. Trimming stripped 1 base from V and 4 bases from J, with 8 bases between. The CDR3 spans 14 residues. The DNA for the CDR3 is TGTGCCAGCAGCTTAGGCAGGGGAAATCAGCCCCAGCATTTT. Translated, it gives CASSLGRGNQPQHF.

This rearrangement joins TRBV7-2 to TRBJ2-3; 11 bases fit TRBD2. Germline CDR1 reads SGHTA; CDR2 reads FQGNSA. This CDR3 is built from 15 residues. V was clipped by 2 bases and J by 5 bases; unmatched bases: 3. CDR3 loop: CASSLSSGRLDTQYF. The CDR3 bases are TGTGCCAGCAGCTTATCTAGCGGGAGGTTAGATACGCAGTATTTT.

V usage is TRBV6-5 and J usage is TRBJ2-3; weak D call: TRBD2 (5 bases). Trimming removed 6 bases from V and 6 bases from J, with 10 bases in between. The length of the CDR3 is 12 residues. In germline, CDR1 is MNHEY, CDR2 SVGAGI. As DNA, the CDR3 is TGTGCCAGCAGAACCTCGGGGGATACGCAGTATTTT. Amino acids: CASRTSGDTQYF.

The chain joins TRBV6-5 to TRBJ2-2; no clear D gene. Trimming removed 4 bases at V and 6 bases at J, with 3 bases between. This CDR3 has 11 residues. Germline CDR1 is MNHEY and CDR2 is SVGAGI. CDR3: CASSSSGELFF. The CDR3 coding sequence is TGTGCCAGCAGTTCTTCCGGGGAGCTGTTTTTT.

The chain couples TRBV9 to TRBJ1-5; D gene ambiguous. Germline values: CDR1 SGDLS, CDR2 YYNGEE. Deletions cut 0 bases from V and 4 bases from J, with 11 bases between. This CDR3 is 15 amino acids long. CDR3 in amino acids: CASSVDLRLNQPQHF. For the CDR3, the DNA is TGTGCCAGCAGCGTAGATCTCCGGTTGAATCAGCCCCAGCATTTT.

The V gene is TRBV6-1, the J gene TRBJ2-5; TRBD2 matches 9 bases. V shed 0 bases, J shed 5 bases, and the junction held 4 bases outside the gene matches. The CDR3 totals 15 residues. CDR1 and CDR2 from the germline V gene are MNHNS and SASEGT. The CDR3 DNA is TGTGCCAGCAGTGAAGCGGCGGGGGGGCTGGAGACCCAGTACTTC. Residues: CASSEAAGGLETQYF.

The rearrangement links TRBV5-1 to TRBJ2-3; 8 nucleotides agree with TRBD2. J lost 2 bases, V lost 0 bases, and 11 bases had no gene match. Germline CDR1 SGHRS, CDR2 YFSETQ. CDR3 length equals 18 residues. The CDR3 sequence: CASSLGGLAGSHTDTQYF. CDR3 DNA: TGCGCCAGCAGCTTGGGCGGTCTAGCGGGCTCTCACACAGATACGCAGTATTTT.

Only one count was recorded for this clone. CDR3 sequence reads: CASSTRPGQEREKLFF. The CDR3 bases are TGTGCCAGCAGCACCCGACCGGGACAGGAAAGGGAAAAACTGTTTTTT. The V gene is TRBV9, the J gene TRBJ1-4; 8 nucleotides agree with TRBD1. V lost 4 bases, J lost 8 bases, and 13 bases stayed unmatched. Germline assignment: CDR1 SGDLS and CDR2 YYNGEE. The CDR3 has 16 amino acids.

Regarding this clone: In the same sample, other DNA sequences code for this CDR3. This chain links TRBV5-1 with TRBJ1-4; TRBD1 aligns across 7 bases. The CDR3 has 17 residues. CDR1 and CDR2 from the germline V gene are SGHRS and YFSETQ. The J segment lost 1 base and the V segment lost 3 bases, leaving 9 bases of the junction unmatched. CDR3 amino acids: CASSWEPGGGTNEKLFF. CDR3 DNA: TGCGCCAGCAGCTGGGAGCCAGGGGGAGGAACTAATGAAAAACTGTTTTTT.

This chain's CDR3 is CASSLGGTGETEAFF. CDR3 nucleotide sequence: TGTGCCAGCAGCTTAGGCGGCACGGGGGAGACTGAAGCTTTCTTT. This chain joins TRBV7-9 and TRBJ1-1, with D tentatively TRBD1 (5 bases). CDR3 length equals 15 residues. Germline-derived CDR1 and CDR2 are SEHNR and FQNEAQ (reference sequence). Trimming stripped 1 base from V and 5 bases from J, with 14 bases between.

This clone was seen only once. J is TRBJ2-7 and V is TRBV30; tentatively, D is TRBD2 (6 bases). The CDR3 extends over 14 amino acids. Trimming removed 3 bases at V and 0 bases at J, with 12 bases between. The germline CDR1 and CDR2 sequences are GTSNPN and SVGIG (reference sequence). CDR3 DNA sequence: TGTGCCTGGAGGTCGAGCGGGCGCTCCTACGAGCAGTACTTC. Its translation is CAWRSSGRSYEQYF.

This clone was seen more than once but under ten times. CDR3 nucleotides: TGTGCCAGTTCCCCGGGACATACGAACACCGGGGAGCTGTTTTTT. As protein: CASSPGHTNTGELFF. The chain recombines TRBV19 with TRBJ2-2, with D perhaps TRBD1 (6 bases). Germline values: CDR1 LNHDA, CDR2 SQIVND (reference sequence). CDR3 length equals 15 residues. V dropped 8 bases and J dropped 0 bases, with 13 bases sitting between them.

The chain has TRBV1 and TRBJ1-5; the DNA was not used to check the table's D call, TRBD1. TRBV1 is a recognized pseudogene. This CDR3 is 13 amino acids long. The CDR3 sequence: CTSSLTGNQPQHF. CDR3 DNA sequence: TGCACCAGCAGCCTGACAGGGAATCAGCCCCAGCATTTT.

The chain couples TRBV6-1 to TRBJ1-2, with TRBD1 matching over 12 bases. The CDR3 is made up of 14 amino acids. CDR1 and CDR2 (germline): MNHNS, SASEGT. The V segment lost 8 bases and the J segment 7 bases; nucleotides outside the gene matches: 8. The CDR3 sequence is CASSRDRGLAGYTF. In nucleotides, the CDR3 is TGTGCCAGCTCGAGGGACAGGGGGCTTGCTGGCTACACCTTC.

This clone was seen a few times. The genes are TRBV7-8 and TRBJ2-7; no definite D call. The CDR3 consists of 14 residues. Trimming shortened V by 4 bases and J by 3 bases, and 13 bases separated the two germline ends. CDR1 is SGHVS and CDR2 is FQNEAQ in the germline V gene. The CDR3 coding sequence is TGTGCCAGCAGCTCACAGCCGGCTAACTACGAGCAGTACTTC. Amino acids: CASSSQPANYEQYF.

The chain is built from TRBV7-2 and TRBJ2-5; TRBD2 agrees at 7 bases. The V gene's germline CDR1 is SGHTA and CDR2 FQGNSA. The V and J ends lost 5 bases and 1 base, in that order; junction bases with no gene match: 7. This CDR3 has 15 amino acids. In DNA form, the CDR3 reads TGTGCCAGCAGCCCCCATGGCGGGGGCCAAGAGACCCAGTACTTC. Translation: CASSPHGGGQETQYF.

The chain links TRBV6-5 to TRBJ2-1; TRBD2 aligns across 10 bases. The V segment lost 4 bases and the J segment 12 bases; nucleotides outside the gene matches: 12. Per the germline V gene, CDR1 is MNHEY and CDR2 is SVGAGI. The CDR3 length is 15 residues. The CDR3 here is CASSSLSGRVLWQFF. The CDR3 coding sequence is TGTGCCAGCAGTTCTCTAAGCGGGAGGGTCCTATGGCAGTTCTTC.

The V gene is TRBV4-2, the J gene TRBJ2-7; 10 bases match TRBD1. V lost 2 bases, J lost 3 bases, and 7 bases stayed unmatched. The CDR3 is made up of 16 amino acids. Germline V lookup: CDR1 LGHNA, CDR2 YNFKEQ. The CDR3 loop is CASSQRQGARVYEQYF. Here the CDR3 DNA reads TGTGCCAGCAGCCAAAGACAGGGGGCTAGAGTCTACGAGCAGTACTTC.